Sequencing of this TCR beta chain was carried out in a study of response to subunit inactivated influenza vaccine. Via MiXCR, TCRdb re-called the RT-PCR reads, giving one row per CDR3 protein. The sample has 560,000 or so distinct CDR3 sequences, around 8% seen once; the top ten hold 10% to 15%. The V end was cut by 7 bases, the J end by 4 bases, with 11 bases between. There are 14 residues in the CDR3. Germline-derived CDR1 and CDR2 are SGHTA and FQGNSA. This chain joins TRBV7-2 and TRBJ2-6; the D is unclear. The TCR originated in a man aged 45 to 70 who received an inactivated influenza vaccine. The sequencing used PBMCs from blood, collected approximately 25 months after vaccination. CDR3 amino acids: CASTVPHGANVLTF. Written as DNA, the CDR3 is TGTGCCAGCACCGTCCCTCACGGGGCCAACGTCCTGACTTTC. The full variable domain, its missing parts supplied by reference TRBV7-2 and TRBJ2-6, is GAGVSQSPSNKVTEKGKDVELRCDPISGHTALYWYRQSLGQGLEFLIYFQGNSAPDKSGLPSDRFSAERTGGSVSTLTIQRTQQEDSAVYLCASTVPHGANVLTFGAGSRLTVL.